One T cell receptor (beta chain) is described in this entry. This sample was included in a study of blood T cell repertoires in COVID-19. The CDR3 consists of 13 residues. Per germline, CDR1 SGHTA and CDR2 FQGNSA. Trimming removed 2 bases from V and 8 bases from J, with 10 bases in between. Sequencing was performed with immunoSEQ multiplex PCR; in TCRdb, only in-frame clones are kept and a portion is missing. The table shows tens of thousands of clones, with more than 60% occurring only once. The rearrangement links TRBV7-2 to TRBJ2-1, with D perhaps TRBD2 (5 bases). The sequenced sample was peripheral blood. The clonotype originates from a woman of 80 years or more with active or convalescent COVID-19. The DNA for the CDR3 is TGTGCCAGCAGCTTATACCAGAGGGATGAGCAGTTCTTC. Protein sequence: CASSLYQRDEQFF. The complete variable domain, with remaining parts taken from reference TRBV7-2 and TRBJ2-1, reads GAGVSQSPSNKVTEKGKDVELRCDPISGHTALYWYRQSLGQGLEFLIYFQGNSAPDKSGLPSDRFSAERTGGSVSTLTIQRTQQEDSAVYLCASSLYQRDEQFFGPGTRLTVL.